Presented here are 13 T cell receptor beta chains from one specimen sequenced in a study of blood T cell repertoires in COVID-19. Assay used: immunoSEQ multiplex PCR; TCRdb lists only in-frame clones, some missing. The sample holds just over 95,000 clones; 82% are singletons and the top ten take approximately 18%. The sequencing input was peripheral blood. All receptors come from an elderly man with acute or convalescent COVID-19.

This chain links TRBV21-1 with TRBJ1-5. TRBV21-1 is described as a pseudogene. This CDR3 has 18 amino acids. The DNA of the CDR3 is TGTGCCAGCAGCAAAGTAGGAGGACTCCTGTATAGCAATCAGCCCCAGCATTTT. Its translation is CASSKVGGLLYSNQPQHF.

The chain recombines TRBV28 with TRBJ1-2, with TRBD1 identical over 9 bases. Germline CDR1 and CDR2: MDHEN and SYDVKM. J was trimmed by 7 bases and V by 7 bases; bases with no gene match: 7. The CDR3 consists of 13 residues. The CDR3 here is CASIPQGALGYTF. The DNA of the CDR3 is TGTGCCAGCATCCCACAGGGGGCCCTTGGCTACACCTTC.

The rearrangement links TRBV4-3 to TRBJ2-4, with 7 bases aligning to TRBD1. The CDR3 sequence is 21 residues long. Germline V gives CDR1 LGHNA, CDR2 YSLEER. V shed 0 bases, J shed 0 bases, and the junction held 17 bases outside the gene matches. This CDR3 reads CASSQDLTGRLPILAKNIQYF. The CDR3 bases are TGCGCCAGCAGCCAAGATCTGACAGGGAGACTGCCCATTCTAGCCAAAAACATTCAGTACTTC.

This clone showed up just once. The chain joins TRBV5-1 to TRBJ2-3; D may be TRBD1 (5 bases). Trimming removed 1 base from V and 1 base from J, with 7 bases in between. The CDR3 runs 14 residues. The germline V gene encodes CDR1 SGHRS and CDR2 YFSETQ. The CDR3 loop reads CASSLLGGTDTQYF. CDR3 in DNA: TGCGCCAGCAGCTTGTTAGGGGGCACAGATACGCAGTATTTT.

This clone was observed once. The gene calls are TRBV7-9 and TRBJ2-3; D is perhaps TRBD2 (6 bases). V was cut by 4 bases and J by 4 bases, with 15 bases left in between. This CDR3 contains 15 residues. Germline CDR1 reads SEHNR; CDR2 reads FQNEAQ (reference sequence). The DNA of the CDR3 is TGTGCCAGCAGCTACCGAGGGCGGGGAGCAGATACGCAGTATTTT. As protein: CASSYRGRGADTQYF.

This clone is a singleton in its sample. The chain is built from TRBV11-2 and TRBJ1-1, with TRBD1 matching 7 bases. There are 15 residues in the CDR3. Unmatched junction bases numbered 9, after V lost 5 bases and J lost 3 bases. Germline assignment: CDR1 SGHAT and CDR2 FQNNGV. The CDR3 DNA is TGTGCCAGCAGCAAAAAACAGGGGAGTGACACTGAAGCTTTCTTT. The encoded protein is CASSKKQGSDTEAFF.

V is TRBV2 and J is TRBJ1-3; 7 nucleotides match TRBD1. This CDR3 has 15 amino acids. Unmatched junction bases numbered 1, after V lost 0 bases and J lost 2 bases. From germline, CDR1 is SNHLY and CDR2 FYNNEI. The CDR3 region has the DNA TGTGCCAGCAGTGAAGCCACAGGGGCTGGAAACACCATATATTTT. It codes for CASSEATGAGNTIYF.

V gene TRBV7-2 combines with J gene TRBJ2-5; no reliable D call. This CDR3 is built from 15 residues. CDR1 and CDR2 from the germline V gene are SGHTA and FQGNSA. The ends were cut back, 5 bases at V and 1 base at J, with 14 bases in the middle. This CDR3 is CASSLSRQAQETQYF. CDR3 coding DNA: TGTGCCAGCAGCCTTAGTAGGCAGGCCCAAGAGACCCAGTACTTC.

This chain's CDR3 is CATSDQVSGRAWETQYF. The DNA for the CDR3 is TGTGCCACCAGTGACCAGGTTAGCGGGAGGGCCTGGGAGACCCAGTACTTC. V is TRBV24-1 and J is TRBJ2-5; 11 nucleotides agree with TRBD2. Germline CDR1 KGHDR, CDR2 SFDVKD. The J segment lost 5 bases and the V segment lost 4 bases, leaving 11 bases of the junction unmatched. The CDR3 consists of 17 residues.

This clone was counted between two and nine times. The chain recombines TRBV10-1 with TRBJ2-7, with a weak D call TRBD2 (5 bases). Per the germline V gene, CDR1 is WNHNN and CDR2 is SYGVQD (reference sequence). V lost 10 bases to trimming and J lost 2 bases, with 21 bases between them. There are 15 residues in the CDR3. For the CDR3, the DNA is TGCGCCACCGAAAGAGGACGCAACGGGGCCTACGAGCAGTACTTC. Translated: CATERGRNGAYEQYF.

This chain links TRBV7-7 with TRBJ2-5; D perhaps matches TRBD1 (6 bases). The CDR3 spans 14 residues. V was trimmed by 5 bases and J by 0 bases, leaving 10 bases between them. Per germline, CDR1 SSHAT and CDR2 FNYEAQ (reference sequence). CDR3 sequence (DNA): TGTGCCAGCAGCAATACAGGGTACCAAGAGACCCAGTACTTC. Translation: CASSNTGYQETQYF.

This clone was found once. The chain employs TRBV29-1 and TRBJ2-7; 12 nucleotides align to TRBD1. The CDR3 covers 13 residues. The V and J ends lost 6 bases and 9 bases, in that order; junction bases with no gene match: 9. The germline V gene has CDR1 SQVTM and CDR2 ANQGSEA. CDR3 bases: TGCAGCGTGAGGGACAGGGGGCCCTCGTGGCAGTACTTC. Translated: CSVRDRGPSWQYF.

J is TRBJ2-1 and V is TRBV27; 14 bases align to TRBD2. This CDR3 has 16 residues. The J segment lost 4 bases and the V segment lost 6 bases, leaving 5 bases of the junction unmatched. From germline, CDR1 is MNHEY and CDR2 SMNVEV (reference sequence). The CDR3 DNA follows: TGTGCCAGCAGCCGACGGACTAGCGGGGGGTACAATGAGCAGTTCTTC. This codes for CASSRRTSGGYNEQFF.